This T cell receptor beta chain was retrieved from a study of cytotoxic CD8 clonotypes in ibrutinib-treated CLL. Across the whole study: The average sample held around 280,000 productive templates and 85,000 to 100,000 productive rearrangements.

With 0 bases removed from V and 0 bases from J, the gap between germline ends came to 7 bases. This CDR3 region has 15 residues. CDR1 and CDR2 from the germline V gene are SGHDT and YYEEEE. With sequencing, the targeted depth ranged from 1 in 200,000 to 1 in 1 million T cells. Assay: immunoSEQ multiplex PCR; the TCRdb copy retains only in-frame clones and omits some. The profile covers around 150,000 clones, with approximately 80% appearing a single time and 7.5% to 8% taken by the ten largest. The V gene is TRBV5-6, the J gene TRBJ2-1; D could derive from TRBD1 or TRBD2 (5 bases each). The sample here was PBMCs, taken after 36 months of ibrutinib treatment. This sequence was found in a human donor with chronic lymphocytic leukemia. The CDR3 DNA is TGTGCCAGCAGCTTGGGGGGGAGCTCCTACAATGAGCAGTTCTTC. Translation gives CASSLGGSSYNEQFF.